The clone carrying this T cell receptor (beta chain) was observed once. No antigen is known for it. This sample was included in a study of PD-1 blockade in classical Hodgkin lymphoma. Study-level results: When nivolumab was started under 1 year after ASCT, patients were excluded. At C4D1, TCR diversity had climbed significantly for CD4+ cells, though not for CD8+ cells.

The CDR3 is 14 amino acids. Trimming cost V 9 bases and J 2 bases; bases outside gene matches: 5. Per germline, CDR1 MNHNS and CDR2 SASEGT. Generated by immunoSEQ multiplex PCR, the TCRdb table keeps only in-frame clones and is missing some. This sample yields tens of thousands of clones, of which roughly 87% are seen a single time; about 18% belongs to the top ten. Stated time point: cycle 4 day 1 (C4D1), after less than seven weeks of nivolumab. Relapse was seen in all patients after autologous stem cell transplantation, and brentuximab vedotin exposure was variable. The chain links TRBV6-1 to TRBJ2-1, with TRBD1 matching over 9 bases. The TCR was taken from a human donor with classical Hodgkin lymphoma. Material: peripheral blood mononuclear cells (PBMCs), obtained before the fourth cycle of nivolumab. The CDR3 sequence: CASWTGEPYNEQFF. Written as DNA, the CDR3 is TGTGCCAGTTGGACAGGGGAGCCCTACAATGAGCAGTTCTTC.